This TCR beta chain stems from a study of CD8 T cells in Susac syndrome. This CDR3 contains 13 residues. Trimming removed 4 bases from V and 6 bases from J, with 13 bases in between. CDR1 is MNHEY and CDR2 is SMNVEV in the germline V gene (reference sequence). With random hexamers, reverse transcription was performed on about 0.5 to 1 ug of RNA. TCRdb reprocessed the immunoSEQ multiplex PCR reads via MiXCR and lists one record per CDR3 protein. The sample includes 250,000 to 350,000 distinct CDR3 sequences, around 84% of them seen just once. The TCR originated in a human donor with multiple sclerosis. Sample: CD8+ T cells from PBMCs. The chain recombines TRBV27 with TRBJ2-7, with a possible D match to TRBD1 (5 bases). CDR3 in amino acids: CASSSDTHREQYF. CDR3 DNA: TGTGCCAGCAGTTCGGACACCCACCGCGAGCAGTACTTC.